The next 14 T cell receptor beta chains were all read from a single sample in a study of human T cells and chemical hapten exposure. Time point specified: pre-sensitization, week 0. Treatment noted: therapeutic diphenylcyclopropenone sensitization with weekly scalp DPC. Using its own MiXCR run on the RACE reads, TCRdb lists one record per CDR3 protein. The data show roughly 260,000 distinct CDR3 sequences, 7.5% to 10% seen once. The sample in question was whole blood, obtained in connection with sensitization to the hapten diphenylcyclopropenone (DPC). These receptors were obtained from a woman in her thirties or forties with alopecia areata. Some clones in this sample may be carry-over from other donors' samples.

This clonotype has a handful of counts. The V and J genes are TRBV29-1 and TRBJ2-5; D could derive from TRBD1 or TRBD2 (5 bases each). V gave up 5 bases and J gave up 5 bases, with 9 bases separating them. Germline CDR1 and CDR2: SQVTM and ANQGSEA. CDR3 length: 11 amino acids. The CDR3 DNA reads TGCAGCGTTCGGGGCTACGAGACCCAGTACTTC. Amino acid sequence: CSVRGYETQYF. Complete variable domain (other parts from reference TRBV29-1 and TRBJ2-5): SAVISQKPSRDICQRGTSLTIQCQVDSQVTMMFWYRQQPGQSLTLIATANQGSEATYESGFVIDKFPISRPNLTFSTLTVSNMSPEDSSIYLCSVRGYETQYFGPGTRLLVL.

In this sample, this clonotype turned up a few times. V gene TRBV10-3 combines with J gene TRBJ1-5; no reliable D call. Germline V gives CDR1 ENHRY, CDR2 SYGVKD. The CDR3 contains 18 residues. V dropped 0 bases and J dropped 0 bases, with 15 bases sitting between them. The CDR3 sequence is CAISESDLSLYSNQPQHF. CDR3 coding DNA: TGTGCCATCAGTGAGTCCGACCTATCCCTTTATAGCAATCAGCCCCAGCATTTT.

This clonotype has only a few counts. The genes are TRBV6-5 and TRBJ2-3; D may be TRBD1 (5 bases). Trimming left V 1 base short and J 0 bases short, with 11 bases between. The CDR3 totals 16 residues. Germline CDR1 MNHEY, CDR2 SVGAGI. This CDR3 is CASSYYLGRSTDTQYF. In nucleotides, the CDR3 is TGTGCCAGCAGTTACTATCTGGGGCGGAGCACAGATACGCAGTATTTT.

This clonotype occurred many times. CDR3 in amino acids: CASRSGQGVGAYNEQFF. The CDR3 region has the DNA TGTGCCAGCAGATCCGGACAGGGTGTCGGTGCCTACAATGAGCAGTTCTTC. The chain links TRBV7-9 to TRBJ2-1, with 8 bases identical to TRBD1. Losses at the gene ends were 6 bases for V and 2 bases for J; bases not matched to a gene: 12. The CDR3 has 17 amino acids. CDR1 and CDR2 (germline): SEHNR, FQNEAQ (reference sequence).

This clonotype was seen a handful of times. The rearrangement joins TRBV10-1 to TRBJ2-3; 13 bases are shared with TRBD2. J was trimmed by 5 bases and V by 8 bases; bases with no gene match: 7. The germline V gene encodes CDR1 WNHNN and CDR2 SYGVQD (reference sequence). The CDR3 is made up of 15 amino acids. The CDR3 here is CASVGLAGAQDTQYF. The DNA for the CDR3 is TGCGCCAGCGTTGGACTAGCGGGAGCTCAAGATACGCAGTATTTT.

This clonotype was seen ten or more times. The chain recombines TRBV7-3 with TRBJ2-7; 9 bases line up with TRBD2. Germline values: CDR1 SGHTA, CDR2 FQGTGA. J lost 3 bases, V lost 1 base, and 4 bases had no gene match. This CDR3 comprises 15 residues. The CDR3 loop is CASSLRLADIYEQYF. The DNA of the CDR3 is TGTGCCAGCAGCTTAAGACTAGCGGACATCTACGAGCAGTACTTC.

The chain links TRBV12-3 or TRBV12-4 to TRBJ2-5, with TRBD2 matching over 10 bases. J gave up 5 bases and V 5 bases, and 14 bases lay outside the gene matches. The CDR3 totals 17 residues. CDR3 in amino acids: CASSPRASGRAGETQYF. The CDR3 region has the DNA TGTGCCAGCAGTCCGCGGGCGAGCGGGAGGGCCGGGGAGACCCAGTACTTC.

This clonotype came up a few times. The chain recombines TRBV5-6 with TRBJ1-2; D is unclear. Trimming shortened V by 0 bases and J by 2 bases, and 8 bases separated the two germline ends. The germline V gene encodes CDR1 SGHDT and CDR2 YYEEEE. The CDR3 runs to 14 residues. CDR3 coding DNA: TGTGCCAGCAGCTTGGGGGCAGAGAACTATGGCTACACCTTC. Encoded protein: CASSLGAENYGYTF.

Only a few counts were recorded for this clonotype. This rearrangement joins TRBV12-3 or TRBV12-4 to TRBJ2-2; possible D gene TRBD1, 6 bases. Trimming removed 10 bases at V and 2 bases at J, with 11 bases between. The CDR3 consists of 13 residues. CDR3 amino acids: CAIRTDNTGELFF. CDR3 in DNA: TGTGCCATCCGGACAGACAACACCGGGGAGCTGTTTTTT.

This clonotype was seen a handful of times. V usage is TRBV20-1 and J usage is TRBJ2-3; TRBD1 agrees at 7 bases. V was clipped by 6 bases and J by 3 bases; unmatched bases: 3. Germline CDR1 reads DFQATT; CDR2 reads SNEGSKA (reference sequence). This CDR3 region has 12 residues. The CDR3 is CSAGQLTDTQYF. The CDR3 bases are TGCAGTGCGGGACAGCTTACAGATACGCAGTATTTT.

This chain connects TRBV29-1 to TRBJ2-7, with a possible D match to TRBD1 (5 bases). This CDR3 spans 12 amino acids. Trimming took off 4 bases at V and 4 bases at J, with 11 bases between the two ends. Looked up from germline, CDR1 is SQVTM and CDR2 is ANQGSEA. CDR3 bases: TGCAGCGTTGGCCGCCAGGGATACGAGCAGTACTTC. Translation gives CSVGRQGYEQYF.

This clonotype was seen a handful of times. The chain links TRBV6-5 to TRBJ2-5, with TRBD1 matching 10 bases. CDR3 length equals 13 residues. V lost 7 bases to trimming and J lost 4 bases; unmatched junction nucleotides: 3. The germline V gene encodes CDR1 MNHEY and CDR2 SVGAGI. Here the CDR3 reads CASTRDRGETQYF. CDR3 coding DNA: TGTGCCAGCACCCGGGACAGGGGAGAGACCCAGTACTTC.

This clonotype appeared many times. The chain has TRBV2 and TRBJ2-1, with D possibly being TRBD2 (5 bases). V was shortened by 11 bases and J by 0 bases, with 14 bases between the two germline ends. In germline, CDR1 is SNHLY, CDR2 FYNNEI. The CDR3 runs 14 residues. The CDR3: CAVQTTRSYNEQFF. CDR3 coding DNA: TGTGCCGTTCAGACTACTCGCTCCTACAATGAGCAGTTCTTC.

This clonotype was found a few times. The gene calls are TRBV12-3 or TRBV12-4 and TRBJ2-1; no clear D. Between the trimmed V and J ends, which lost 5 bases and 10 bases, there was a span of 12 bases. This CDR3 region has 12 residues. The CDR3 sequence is CASSHSGGEQFF. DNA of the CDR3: TGTGCCAGCAGTCACTCCGGTGGGGAGCAGTTCTTC.